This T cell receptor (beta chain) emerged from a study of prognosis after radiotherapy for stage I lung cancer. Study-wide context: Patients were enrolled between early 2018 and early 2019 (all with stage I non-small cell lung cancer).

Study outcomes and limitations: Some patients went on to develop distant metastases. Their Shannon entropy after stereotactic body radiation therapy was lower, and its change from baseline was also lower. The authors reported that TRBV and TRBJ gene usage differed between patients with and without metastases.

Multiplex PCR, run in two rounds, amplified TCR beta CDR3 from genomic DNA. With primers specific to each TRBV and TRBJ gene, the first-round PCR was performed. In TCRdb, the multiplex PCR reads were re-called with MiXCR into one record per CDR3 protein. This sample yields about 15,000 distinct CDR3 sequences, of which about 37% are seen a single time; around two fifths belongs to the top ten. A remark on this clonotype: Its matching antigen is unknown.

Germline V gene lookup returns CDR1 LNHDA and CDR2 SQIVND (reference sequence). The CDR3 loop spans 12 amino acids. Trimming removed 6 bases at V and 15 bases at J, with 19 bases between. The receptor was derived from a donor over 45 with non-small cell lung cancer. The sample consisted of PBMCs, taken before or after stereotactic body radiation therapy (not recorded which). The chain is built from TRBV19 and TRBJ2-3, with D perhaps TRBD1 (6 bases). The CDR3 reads CASRDSTDTHYF. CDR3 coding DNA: TGTGCCAGTAGGGACAGCACAGATACACACTATTTT.